Each of the 15 T cell receptor beta chains below was sequenced from the same sample in a study of T-cell memory formation after mild COVID-19. TCRdb analysed the 5' RACE reads with MiXCR anew, one entry per CDR3 protein. This table has roughly 130,000 distinct CDR3 sequences, 15% to 20% appearing once. The sequenced sample consisted of PBMCs or a T cell subset sorted from them (not recorded which). The receptors were gathered from an adult woman who had mild COVID-19 (a few samples of this study predate the infection). Cell type and time point are not known.

This clonotype showed up many times. The chain recombines TRBV5-1 with TRBJ1-5; 8 bases match TRBD1. In germline, CDR1 is SGHRS, CDR2 YFSETQ. CDR3 size: 17 residues. V shed 0 bases, J shed 2 bases, and the junction held 7 bases outside the gene matches. In DNA form, the CDR3 reads TGCGCCAGCAGCTTGGGGAGCAGGGGGCATCGCAATCAGCCCCAGCATTTT. As protein: CASSLGSRGHRNQPQHF.

The chain employs TRBV7-8 and TRBJ2-5; D may match TRBD1 or TRBD2 (5 bases each). V gave up 0 bases and J gave up 5 bases, with 10 bases separating them. The germline CDR1 and CDR2 sequences are SGHVS and FQNEAQ. The CDR3 consists of 14 residues. The CDR3 nucleotides are TGTGCCAGCAGCTTAGCGAGGGGTGGCGAGACCCAGTACTTC. Encoded protein: CASSLARGGETQYF.

The sample holds a few counts of this clonotype. This sequence joins TRBV4-3 and TRBJ2-5; TRBD1 might be the D (6 bases). V shed 0 bases and J shed 1 base, with 15 bases lying between them. CDR1 LGHNA and CDR2 YSLEER come from the germline V gene. The CDR3 has 17 residues. The CDR3 sequence is CASSQDTRQDSQETQYF. The CDR3 region has the DNA TGCGCCAGCAGCCAAGATACAAGACAGGACTCCCAAGAGACCCAGTACTTC.

This clonotype was observed a handful of times. The chain couples TRBV2 to TRBJ2-7; 9 nucleotides agree with TRBD1. Germline values: CDR1 SNHLY, CDR2 FYNNEI. The CDR3 consists of 14 residues. Trimming at V came to 5 bases and at J to 5 bases, leaving 7 bases not matched to a gene. The CDR3 sequence is CASSLRDRDHEQYF. Here the CDR3 DNA reads TGTGCCAGCAGTCTCCGGGACAGGGACCACGAGCAGTACTTC.

The chain joins TRBV5-1 to TRBJ2-7; 9 positions match TRBD1. Trimming cost V 2 bases and J 5 bases; bases outside gene matches: 8. The CDR3 runs to 15 residues. Looked up from germline, CDR1 is SGHRS and CDR2 is YFSETQ. This CDR3 is CASSFSGDRADEQYF. The CDR3 DNA reads as TGCGCCAGCAGCTTTTCCGGGGACAGGGCGGACGAGCAGTACTTC.

The sample holds a few counts of this clonotype. The CDR3 bases are TGCAGTGCTAGGGGTCGGGAGGGCCTTTCCCTCAGTAATGAGCAGTTCTTC. This codes for CSARGREGLSLSNEQFF. J is TRBJ2-1 and V is TRBV20-1, with 8 nucleotides matching TRBD2. With 3 bases clipped from V and 7 bases from J, the junction kept 17 bases outside the gene matches. The CDR3 covers 17 residues. The germline gives CDR1 DFQATT, CDR2 SNEGSKA (reference sequence).

This clonotype was picked up a small number of times. This rearrangement joins TRBV20-1 to TRBJ2-1; 10 nucleotides line up with TRBD1. Per germline, CDR1 DFQATT and CDR2 SNEGSKA (reference sequence). This CDR3 is 15 amino acids long. The trim removed 5 bases at V and 7 bases at J, leaving 11 bases unmatched. CDR3 region: CSAGSRQGARNEQFF. The CDR3, as DNA: TGCAGTGCTGGATCTCGACAGGGGGCGAGAAATGAGCAGTTCTTC.

In DNA form, the CDR3 reads TGTGCCAGCAAGGCCGGGGAGCTGTTTTTT. Its protein is CASKAGELFF. The chain has TRBV2 and TRBJ2-2; D is ambiguous. The CDR3 runs 10 residues. Germline V lookup: CDR1 SNHLY, CDR2 FYNNEI. V lost 7 bases to trimming and J lost 6 bases, with 3 bases between them.

The rearrangement joins TRBV5-1 to TRBJ1-2, with 11 bases aligning to TRBD1. This CDR3 is 15 amino acids long. The ends lost 3 bases at V and 4 bases at J; junction bases unmatched: 5. CDR1 is SGHRS, CDR2 YFSETQ, per germline. DNA for the CDR3: TGCGCCAGCAGCTCGGACAGGGGGCAAGTCTATGGCTACACCTTC. Its translation is CASSSDRGQVYGYTF.

V and J are TRBV3-1 and TRBJ2-5; 13 bases are a match to TRBD2. The CDR3 spans 18 residues. CDR1 LGHDT and CDR2 YNNKEL come from the germline V gene (reference sequence). The junction had 7 bases not matched to a gene; V was cut back by 1 base and J by 2 bases. DNA for the CDR3: TGTGCCAGCAGCCAAGGGTACTCGACTAGCGGGGGGCAAGAGACCCAGTACTTC. Translating gives CASSQGYSTSGGQETQYF.

This sequence joins TRBV7-9 and TRBJ2-5, with 9 nucleotides matching TRBD1. CDR1 is SEHNR, CDR2 FQNEAQ, per germline (reference sequence). The CDR3 is made up of 15 amino acids. V lost 5 bases to trimming and J lost 4 bases; unmatched junction nucleotides: 8. The CDR3 nucleotides are TGTGCCAGCAGCCTCCCCGGGACAGGGCGAGAGACCCAGTACTTC. It specifies CASSLPGTGRETQYF.

The chain couples TRBV5-6 to TRBJ2-5, with D possibly TRBD1 on 6 matching bases. CDR3 length: 15 residues. Trimming shortened V by 1 base and J by 5 bases, and 15 bases separated the two germline ends. Germline lookup yields CDR1 SGHDT and CDR2 YYEEEE. CDR3 sequence: CASSLTPGVRETQYF. Here the CDR3 DNA reads TGTGCCAGCAGCTTGACCCCAGGGGTCAGGGAGACCCAGTACTTC. Filled out from reference TRBV5-6 and TRBJ2-5, the complete variable domain reads DAGVTQSPTHLIKTRGQQVTLRCSPKSGHDTVSWYQQALGQGPQFIFQYYEEEERQRGNFPDRFSGHQFPNYSSELNVNALLLGDSALYLCASSLTPGVRETQYFGPGTRLLVL.

This clonotype was seen a few times. The chain joins TRBV6-2 or TRBV6-3 to TRBJ2-3; D is tentatively TRBD1 or TRBD2 (5 bases each). CDR3 length equals 14 residues. V was cut by 2 bases and J by 6 bases, with 12 bases left in between. Germline loops: CDR1 MNHEY, CDR2 SVGEGT. The CDR3 bases are TGTGCCAGCAGTTACCGGGACCTCGCCGATACGCAGTATTTT. This encodes CASSYRDLADTQYF.

This clonotype was recorded a few times. This chain joins TRBV20-1 and TRBJ2-1, with 9 bases lining up with TRBD2. Germline V CDR1 and CDR2: DFQATT, SNEGSKA (reference sequence). J lost 4 bases, V lost 5 bases, and 9 bases had no gene match. The length of the CDR3 is 15 residues. The CDR3 DNA follows: TGCAGTGCTCCCAATAGCGGGAGAGGGTACAATGAGCAGTTCTTC. Translated, it gives CSAPNSGRGYNEQFF.

The V call is TRBV6-5, the J call TRBJ1-2; the match to TRBD1 covers 7 bases. The J segment lost 0 bases and the V segment lost 5 bases, leaving 6 bases of the junction unmatched. The CDR3 covers 15 residues. Germline loops: CDR1 MNHEY, CDR2 SVGAGI. The CDR3 loop is CASSANRGTNYGYTF. In DNA, the CDR3 is TGTGCCAGCAGTGCAAACAGGGGAACTAACTATGGCTACACCTTC.